This T cell receptor (beta chain) was sequenced for a study of cytomegalovirus exposure and HLA in healthy donors. Findings and caveats of the study: Analysis performed later found 15,000 or so TCR beta sequences associated with HLA alleles at 0.05 false discovery rate. The authors enumerated 164 TCR beta chains as linked to cytomegalovirus.

Of note for this clone: Its antigen is unknown.

The PCR used 60 Vbeta and 13 Jbeta primers. The assay was immunoSEQ multiplex PCR, and TCRdb's table has in-frame clones only and misses some. The table has approximately 100,000 clones, 65% to 80% seen once. The CDR3 is 18 amino acids. Trimming took off 2 bases at V and 0 bases at J, with 17 bases between the two ends. The germline V gene has CDR1 MNHEY and CDR2 SMNVEV (reference sequence). The genes are TRBV27 and TRBJ2-1; possibly TRBD1 for D (6 bases). The sequence was collected from a woman in her 40s in good health and CMV-seronegative. Sequenced: PBMCs. The CDR3 spells CASSLRRVQGSSYNEQFF. CDR3 DNA: TGTGCCAGCAGTTTACGGCGGGTGCAGGGGAGCTCCTACAATGAGCAGTTCTTC.